This paragraph covers one TCR beta chain sequence. Its antigen remains unknown. J gave up 5 bases and V 3 bases, and 7 bases lay outside the gene matches. This CDR3 is 14 amino acids long. Germline assignment: CDR1 KGHSH and CDR2 LQKENI. The entry originates in a study of T cell responses to AZD1222 COVID-19 vaccine. Overall study results and limits: Once two AZD1222 doses were given, Spike-specific TCR breadth and depth went up. Vaccine-associated CD4 TCRs ranged over spike, dominating at 160-218 and 743-854. Clonal diversity was possibly underestimated, and the donors were mostly white British, with more females.

Measured with immunoSEQ multiplex PCR; TCRdb has only the in-frame clones, and not every one. The table records about 190,000 clones, 87% of them present only once. V and J are TRBV18 and TRBJ2-7; 7 bases agree with TRBD1. The origin of this receptor is an adult in good health. Sequencing was performed on peripheral blood, taken on day 0 of MenACWY control vaccination. Here the CDR3 DNA reads TGTGCCAGCTCACCGATCGCCGACAGGGACGAGCAGTACTTC. Translating it yields CASSPIADRDEQYF. Looking up the rest from reference TRBV18 and TRBJ2-7 gives the full variable domain: NAGVMQNPRHLVRRRGQEARLRCSPMKGHSHVYWYRQLPEEGLKFMVYLQKENIIDESGMPKERFSAEFPKEGPSILRIQQVVRGDSAAYFCASSPIADRDEQYFGPGTRLTVT.